A single sample is the source of the 28 T cell receptor beta chains below, sequenced in a study of CD8 T cells in ankylosing spondylitis. TCRdb called the 5' RACE reads again in MiXCR, with one record for every CDR3 protein. The table records fewer than 250,000 distinct CDR3 sequences, roughly a third of them present only once. The specimen sequenced was blood, either unsorted or a sorted T cell fraction (not recorded which). The receptors come from a male donor with ankylosing spondylitis or in good health (not recorded which).

DNA for the CDR3: TGCGCCAGCAGCTTGGGACATTCATTGGAGGGGACCCAGTACTTC. This gives the protein CASSLGHSLEGTQYF. The chain has TRBV5-1 and TRBJ2-5, with D perhaps matching TRBD2 (6 bases). The CDR3 has 15 amino acids. CDR1 and CDR2 (germline): SGHRS, YFSETQ. V dropped 0 bases and J dropped 7 bases, with 16 bases sitting between them.

This sequence joins TRBV18 and TRBJ1-1, with a weak D call TRBD1 (5 bases). V lost 6 bases and J 7 bases, leaving 24 bases between the germline ends. This CDR3 is built from 16 residues. Germline values: CDR1 KGHSH, CDR2 LQKENI. The CDR3 nucleotides read TGTGCCAGCTCCCCTAACGCTGGGGGTCGTTGGCGTGAAGCTTTCTTT. It is translated as CASSPNAGGRWREAFF.

This CDR3 is CASSPPGRYTGELFF. The CDR3 DNA is TGTGCCAGCAGTCCCCCCGGCCGTTATACCGGGGAGCTGTTTTTT. The V gene is TRBV28, the J gene TRBJ2-2; D not certain. From germline, CDR1 is MDHEN and CDR2 SYDVKM. Trimming removed 5 bases from V and 5 bases from J, with 15 bases in between. This CDR3 region has 15 residues. The full variable domain, completed using reference TRBV28 and TRBJ2-2, is DVKVTQSSRYLVKRTGEKVFLECVQDMDHENMFWYRQDPGLGLRLIYFSYDVKMKEKGDIPEGYSVSREKKERFSLILESASTNQTSMYLCASSPPGRYTGELFFGEGSRLTVL.

This clonotype occurred a few times. V usage is TRBV9 and J usage is TRBJ2-1; D call uncertain. CDR1 is SGDLS, CDR2 YYNGEE, per germline. The germline V and J ends were trimmed by 3 bases and 9 bases, with 13 bases remaining between them. The length of the CDR3 is 13 residues. The CDR3 protein is CASSDSPGFEQFF. The CDR3 nucleotides read TGTGCCAGCAGCGATAGCCCCGGGTTTGAGCAGTTCTTC.

This clonotype has just a few counts. The chain recombines TRBV9 with TRBJ2-3; 8 bases fit TRBD2. Per germline, CDR1 SGDLS and CDR2 YYNGEE. The CDR3 is 16 residues long. The ends lost 2 bases at V and 1 base at J; junction bases unmatched: 6. The DNA of the CDR3 is TGTGCCAGCAGCGTCGCGGTTAGCGGGGGCACAGATACGCAGTATTTT. The encoded protein is CASSVAVSGGTDTQYF.

This clonotype appeared a few times. The chain links TRBV12-3 or TRBV12-4 to TRBJ2-7; 7 bases map to TRBD1. This CDR3 has 14 residues. V lost 4 bases, J lost 0 bases, and 3 bases stayed unmatched. CDR3 region: CASSYHRGSYEQYF. CDR3 nucleotides: TGTGCCAGCAGTTACCACAGGGGCTCCTACGAGCAGTACTTC.

This clonotype was counted a few times. The chain has TRBV9 and TRBJ1-1, with D perhaps TRBD1 (5 bases). CDR1 is SGDLS and CDR2 is YYNGEE in the germline V gene. V dropped 2 bases and J dropped 0 bases, with 8 bases sitting between them. The CDR3 is made up of 14 amino acids. The CDR3: CASSVGHLNTEAFF. The DNA for the CDR3 is TGTGCCAGCAGCGTTGGACACCTGAACACTGAAGCTTTCTTT.

This clonotype was observed a handful of times. This rearrangement joins TRBV6-5 to TRBJ2-6; D gene ambiguous. CDR3 length equals 16 residues. Per the germline V gene, CDR1 is MNHEY and CDR2 is SVGAGI. The V gene lost 6 bases and the J gene lost 4 bases, with 16 bases spanning the gap. CDR3 sequence: CASSYPLESGANVLTF. CDR3 coding DNA: TGTGCCAGCAGCTACCCGCTAGAGTCCGGGGCCAACGTCCTGACTTTC.

The chain uses TRBV18 and TRBJ2-1, with 8 nucleotides matching TRBD2. The J segment lost 5 bases and the V segment lost 3 bases, leaving 6 bases of the junction unmatched. The CDR3 is 15 amino acids. Germline V CDR1 and CDR2: KGHSH, LQKENI. CDR3 sequence reads: CASSPGVAGNNEQFF. CDR3 nucleotides: TGTGCCAGCTCACCGGGCGTAGCGGGGAACAATGAGCAGTTCTTC.

This clonotype showed up just once. Relative to the germline gene, one junction end is altered; a read error may explain this. The chain employs TRBV20-1 and TRBJ1-3, with 9 nucleotides matching TRBD1. The CDR3 length is 15 residues. Per the germline V gene, CDR1 is DFQATT and CDR2 is SNEGSKA (reference sequence). The CDR3 nucleotides are TGCAGTGCTTATAACAGGGGGCAGGGTGGAGACACCATATATTTT. Translated, it gives CSAYNRGQGGDTIYF.

This clonotype was found a few times. V is TRBV5-1 and J is TRBJ2-4; TRBD1 aligns across 7 bases. V dropped 2 bases and J dropped 7; count of bases not matched to a gene: 6. The CDR3 contains 14 residues. Germline V lookup: CDR1 SGHRS, CDR2 YFSETQ. The CDR3 DNA follows: TGCGCCAGCAGCTTTCAGGGGGAAGGTAACATTCAGTACTTC. Protein sequence: CASSFQGEGNIQYF.

This rearrangement joins TRBV12-3 or TRBV12-4 to TRBJ1-4, with D hard to call. This CDR3 region has 12 residues. V was shortened by 1 base and J by 11 bases, with 8 bases between the two germline ends. DNA of the CDR3: TGTGCCAGCAGTTTAGACGGATATAAACTGTTTTTT. Protein: CASSLDGYKLFF.

The table lists this clonotype with a few counts. The CDR3 DNA sequence: TGCGCCAGCAGCTTGGTTGGTGGCAACACAGATACGCAGTATTTT. Translation gives CASSLVGGNTDTQYF. The chain uses TRBV5-1 and TRBJ2-3; D not certain. The CDR3 totals 15 residues. Deletions cut 0 bases from V and 2 bases from J, with 10 bases between. The germline gives CDR1 SGHRS, CDR2 YFSETQ.

J is TRBJ2-1 and V is TRBV5-6; 8 bases align to TRBD2. V gave up 1 base and J gave up 2 bases; unmatched junction bases: 14. The germline V gene has CDR1 SGHDT and CDR2 YYEEEE. The length of the CDR3 is 19 residues. Here the CDR3 reads CASSLSWASGLLAYNEQFF. The CDR3 DNA follows: TGTGCCAGCAGCTTGTCTTGGGCTAGCGGGTTACTTGCCTACAATGAGCAGTTCTTC. The entire variable domain, with the rest obtained from reference TRBV5-6 and TRBJ2-1, is as follows: DAGVTQSPTHLIKTRGQQVTLRCSPKSGHDTVSWYQQALGQGPQFIFQYYEEEERQRGNFPDRFSGHQFPNYSSELNVNALLLGDSALYLCASSLSWASGLLAYNEQFFGPGTRLTVL.

The CDR3 spells CAIKRAASSYNEQFF. As DNA, the CDR3 is TGTGCCATCAAAAGGGCAGCGAGCTCCTACAATGAGCAGTTCTTC. The V gene is TRBV10-3, the J gene TRBJ2-1; unclear D gene. The V end was cut by 7 bases, the J end by 0 bases, with 13 bases between. The germline V gene encodes CDR1 ENHRY and CDR2 SYGVKD. The CDR3 length is 15 residues.

This clonotype occurred a few times. The chain couples TRBV4-1 to TRBJ1-6, with no clear D. CDR3 length: 15 residues. V lost 4 bases and J lost 7, with 14 bases in between. Germline CDR1 reads MGHRA; CDR2 reads YSYEKL. In DNA form, the CDR3 reads TGCGCCAGCAGCCCCAGGACCCTGGGGAATTCACCCCTCCACTTT. It translates to CASSPRTLGNSPLHF.

CDR3 nucleotides: TGCAGCGTTGAAAAGGGAGTGGTCATATATTTT. This codes for CSVEKGVVIYF. The J gene is TRBJ1-3, the V gene TRBV29-1; D is unresolved. Trimming left V 2 bases short and J 12 bases short, with 11 bases between. Per the germline V gene, CDR1 is SQVTM and CDR2 is ANQGSEA. The CDR3 extends over 11 amino acids.

This clonotype appeared a few times. The chain carries TRBV6-6 and TRBJ2-3; maybe TRBD2 (5 bases). This CDR3 contains 10 residues. With 8 bases removed from V and 10 bases from J, the gap between germline ends came to 10 bases. Germline V gene lookup returns CDR1 MNHNY and CDR2 SVGAGI (reference sequence). The CDR3 DNA is TGTGCCAGCTCATACGGGGCGCAGTATTTT. This gives the protein CASSYGAQYF.

The rearrangement links TRBV2 to TRBJ2-1, with 8 bases fitting TRBD2. In germline, CDR1 is SNHLY, CDR2 FYNNEI. The CDR3 totals 14 residues. Trimming at V came to 10 bases and at J to 2 bases, leaving 7 bases not matched to a gene. The CDR3 protein is CAIPGGSTYNEQFF. The CDR3 coding sequence is TGTGCCATCCCGGGGGGGTCAACCTACAATGAGCAGTTCTTC.

The chain joins TRBV10-3 to TRBJ2-7; D is unresolved. The CDR3 runs to 14 residues. Germline-derived CDR1 and CDR2 are ENHRY and SYGVKD. V was cut by 2 bases and J by 2 bases, with 10 bases left in between. The CDR3 nucleotides read TGTGCCATCAGTGAGGGGCAGATAACCTACGAGCAGTACTTC. Residues: CAISEGQITYEQYF.

A remark on this clonotype: An end of the junction does not agree with germline; a read error may underlie this. The V call is TRBV4-2, the J call TRBJ2-4; D perhaps matches TRBD2 (5 bases). Germline CDR1 and CDR2: LGHNA and YNFKEQ. CDR3 length: 15 residues. In DNA form, the CDR3 reads TGTGCCAGCAGCCAAGATTTAGAGGGCCAAAACAGTCAGTACTTC. This sequence encodes CASSQDLEGQNSQYF.

This rearrangement joins TRBV4-1 to TRBJ2-5; 9 bases line up with TRBD2. The germline V gene has CDR1 MGHRA and CDR2 YSYEKL. Trimming at V came to 1 base and at J to 5 bases, leaving 11 bases not matched to a gene. This CDR3 is built from 17 residues. CDR3 protein: CASSQGTLAGSRETQYF. DNA for the CDR3: TGCGCCAGCAGCCAAGGAACCCTAGCGGGGTCTCGGGAGACCCAGTACTTC.

V usage is TRBV7-8 and J usage is TRBJ2-2; D remains ambiguous. Deletions cut 2 bases from V and 5 bases from J, with 15 bases between. The germline V gene encodes CDR1 SGHVS and CDR2 FQNEAQ. The CDR3 consists of 16 residues. CDR3: CASSLRTAVGTGELFF. Here the CDR3 DNA reads TGTGCCAGCAGCTTAAGGACGGCTGTAGGTACCGGGGAGCTGTTTTTT.

This clonotype has a handful of counts. The chain recombines TRBV12-3 or TRBV12-4 with TRBJ2-3, with D maybe TRBD1 (6 bases). The CDR3 spans 14 residues. The ends were cut back, 6 bases at V and 6 bases at J, with 16 bases in the middle. CDR3 sequence: CASSTSTGFDTQYF. The CDR3 DNA sequence: TGTGCCAGCAGCACAAGTACAGGGTTCGATACGCAGTATTTT.

The chain uses TRBV7-2 and TRBJ2-1; 10 nucleotides line up with TRBD2. The CDR3 length is 14 residues. The V segment lost 3 bases and the J segment 15 bases; nucleotides outside the gene matches: 11. Germline V gives CDR1 SGHTA, CDR2 FQGNSA. CDR3 loop: CASSLAAGGRRTFF. CDR3 sequence (DNA): TGTGCCAGCAGCTTGGCAGCGGGGGGGCGGAGAACGTTCTTC.

This clonotype has only a few counts. The CDR3 loop is CASSYSRTGNQETQYF. The DNA for the CDR3 is TGTGCCAGCAGTTACTCGAGGACAGGGAACCAAGAGACCCAGTACTTC. V usage is TRBV6-5 and J usage is TRBJ2-5, with TRBD1 matching over 8 bases. Germline CDR1 reads MNHEY; CDR2 reads SVGAGI. V lost 0 bases to trimming and J lost 0 bases; unmatched junction nucleotides: 3. This CDR3 is 16 amino acids long.

This chain uses TRBV28 with TRBJ2-3; TRBD2 is a possible D gene (5 bases). CDR1 MDHEN and CDR2 SYDVKM come from the germline V gene. Trimming stripped 5 bases from V and 5 bases from J, with 17 bases between. The CDR3 length is 15 residues. The CDR3 protein is CASSPHGIDQDTQYF. CDR3 in DNA: TGTGCCAGCAGTCCCCACGGGATAGATCAAGATACGCAGTATTTT.

The chain joins TRBV10-3 to TRBJ1-1, with unresolved D. Germline V gene lookup returns CDR1 ENHRY and CDR2 SYGVKD. This CDR3 comprises 15 residues. V dropped 2 bases and J dropped 0 bases, with 10 bases sitting between them. CDR3 loop: CAISEPTLVNTEAFF. CDR3 nucleotide sequence: TGTGCCATCAGTGAGCCCACCCTCGTGAACACTGAAGCTTTCTTT.